This T cell receptor beta chain was sequenced during a study of shared clonotypes between healthy human individuals. Study-wide results and caveats: Sharing across four donors was seen in 4% to 6.5% of naive CD4 clonotypes.

TCRdb keeps only in-frame clones here, not all; method: immunoSEQ multiplex PCR. The table shows about 2.3 million clones, with 85% to 95% occurring only once. This clone was detected only once. Its target is not known. Other DNA sequences in the same sample also yield this CDR3. V lost 3 bases and J lost 3; bases outside the gene matches: 6. Germline CDR1 is SGHRS and CDR2 is YFSETQ. This CDR3 region has 14 residues. The chain employs TRBV5-1 and TRBJ2-7; TRBD1 aligns across 7 bases. Sequencing was done on a sample of naive CD4+ T cells from PBMCs. As for subset: CD45RA+ positively selected. The receptor comes from a man between 18 and 35 years old in good health. Some clones in this sample may be carry-over from other donors' samples. The CDR3 spells CASSSGTGDYEQYF. DNA for the CDR3: TGCGCCAGCAGCTCCGGTACAGGGGACTACGAGCAGTACTTC.